This T cell receptor beta chain was sequenced during a study of cytotoxic CD8 clonotypes in ibrutinib-treated CLL. In its sample, this clone was seen a few times. Method: immunoSEQ multiplex PCR; TCRdb's copy keeps in-frame clones and lacks some. The sample carries 110,000 to 150,000 clones, 76% recorded once. The germline V gene has CDR1 SEHNR and CDR2 FQNEAQ (reference sequence). Trimming at V came to 1 base and at J to 6 bases, leaving 5 bases not matched to a gene. This CDR3 region has 14 residues. The V gene is TRBV7-9, the J gene TRBJ1-1; 7 bases align to TRBD1. Sample: PBMCs, taken after 24 months of ibrutinib treatment. This receptor was obtained from a human donor with chronic lymphocytic leukemia. CDR3 region: CASSLEGAPAEAFF. CDR3 nucleotide sequence: TGTGCCAGCAGCTTAGAGGGGGCGCCGGCTGAAGCTTTCTTT.